This entry features one T cell receptor beta chain sequence. The source of the sample is a study of OX40 agonist ivuxolimab in advanced cancers. Study information: At doses from 0.01 to 10 mg/kg, patients were given intravenous ivuxolimab every 2 weeks. Antecedent anti-PD-1, anti-PD-L1 or anti-CTLA-4 therapy was permissible, with about 40% having received some.

Here immunoSEQ multiplex PCR was the method, and the copy in TCRdb shows in-frame clones only, minus some. Here the sample spans under 80,000 clones, about 93% being singletons. The germline CDR1 and CDR2 sequences are KGHSH and LQKENI. This CDR3 contains 16 residues. V lost 3 bases and J lost 1, with 15 bases in between. The sequence was obtained from an adult with an advanced solid tumor such as melanoma, head and neck, liver or kidney cancer. V usage is TRBV18 and J usage is TRBJ2-5; D might be TRBD1 (6 bases). The specimen was CD4+ or CD8+ T cells sorted from blood, collected in a trial of the OX40 agonist ivuxolimab. The CDR3: CASSPTANRAQETQYF. CDR3 DNA: TGTGCCAGCTCACCGACCGCCAACAGGGCCCAAGAGACCCAGTACTTC.